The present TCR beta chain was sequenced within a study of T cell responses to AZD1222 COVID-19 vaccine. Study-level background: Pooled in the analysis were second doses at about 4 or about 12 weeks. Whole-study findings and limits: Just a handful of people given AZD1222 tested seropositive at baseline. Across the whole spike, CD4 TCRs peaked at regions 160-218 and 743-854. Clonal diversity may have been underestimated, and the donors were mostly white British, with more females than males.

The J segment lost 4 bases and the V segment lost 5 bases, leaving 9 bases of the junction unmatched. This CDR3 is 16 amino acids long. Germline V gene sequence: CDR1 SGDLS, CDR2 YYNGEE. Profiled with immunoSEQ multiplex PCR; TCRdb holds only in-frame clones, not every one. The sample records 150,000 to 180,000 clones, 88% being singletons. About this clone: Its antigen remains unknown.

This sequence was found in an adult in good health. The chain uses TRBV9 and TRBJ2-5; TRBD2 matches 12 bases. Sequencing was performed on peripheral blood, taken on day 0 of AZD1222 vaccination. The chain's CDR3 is CASSSGLAGSGETQYF. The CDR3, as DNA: TGTGCCAGCAGTTCAGGACTAGCGGGGAGCGGAGAGACCCAGTACTTC.